This T cell receptor beta chain appears in the sequencing data of a study of patients and donors after allogeneic stem cell transplantation. Germline CDR1 is SQVTM and CDR2 is ANQGSEA. Unmatched junction bases numbered 5, after V lost 6 bases and J lost 0 bases. This CDR3 has 16 residues. This clonotype was counted only a few times. TCRdb recomputed calls from the RT-PCR reads with MiXCR, one row per CDR3 protein. The sample carries about 74,000 distinct CDR3 sequences, 26% recorded once. The chain is built from TRBV29-1 and TRBJ2-6, with TRBD2 matching over 10 bases. The TCR sequence derives from a human donor who was either an allogeneic HSCT recipient or a stem cell or donor lymphocyte infusion donor (not recorded which). It is not recorded whose cells these are; they may come from a transplant donor. Sequenced material: blood, either unsorted or a sorted T cell fraction (not recorded which). The DNA for the CDR3 is TGCAGCGTCACTAGCGGGGATAGCTCTGGGGCCAACGTCCTGACTTTC. Its protein product is CSVTSGDSSGANVLTF.